These T cell receptor beta chains were read from a single sample in a study of shared clonotypes between healthy human individuals. Produced via immunoSEQ multiplex PCR; TCRdb's table is partial and in-frame only. The data contain about 1.1 million clones, approximately 77% of them singletons. Sequencing input: memory CD4+ T cells from PBMCs. The source of these receptors is a man younger than 35 in good health. Some clones in this sample may be carry-over from other donors' samples. Each CDR3 is given without its conserved first and last residue.

TRBJ2-7	TRBV28	ASSLYTYEQY
TRBJ1-3	TRBV6-5	ASVRDHSGNTIY
TRBJ1-5	TRBV10-3	AISESRASNQPQH
TRBJ1-1	TRBV6-5	ASSQTDGVYTEAF
TRBJ2-3	TRBV7-3	ASSPQSGRASTDTQY
TRBJ1-2	TRBV7-9	ASSLLQGGYGYT
TRBJ2-7	TRBV5-6	ASSFGFTAYEQY
TRBJ1-1	TRBV5-6	ASSYGRRRDTEAF
TRBJ1-2	TRBV28	ASSLGQGDYGYT
TRBJ1-5	TRBV5-1	ASSLDGGQPQH
TRBJ2-1	TRBV11-3	ASSLGRGQGVGEQF
TRBJ2-7	TRBV9	ASSPGDRDSEQY
TRBJ1-1	TRBV5-1	ASSPVQGAGNTEAF
TRBJ2-3	TRBV9	ASSVGDRGPDTQY
TRBJ1-3	TRBV5-1	ASSSRAGNTIY
TRBJ1-2	TRBV28	ASSLWGGAGYT
TRBJ2-5	TRBV7-3	ASSLRGGGETQY
TRBJ1-1	TRBV5-4	ASSLRGNTEAF
TRBJ2-2	TRBV19	ASSILRTQGTGELF
TRBJ1-2	TRBV5-1	ASSLKQLEGSGGYT
TRBJ1-5	TRBV7-2	ASSLGSRANQPQH
TRBJ1-3	TRBV18	ASSPPDRSTIY
TRBJ2-2	TRBV6-6	ASRRSVANTGELF
TRBJ2-1	TRBV5-1	ASSLRPSGSFSANEQF
TRBJ1-2	TRBV7-3	ASSSGQGAGYT
TRBJ2-7	TRBV30	AYTRPGYEQY
TRBJ1-4	TRBV12-2	ASRLVRTGDEKLF
TRBJ2-7	TRBV11-2	ASSRSGRAYEQY
TRBJ2-2	TRBV5-1	ASSFGSVSGELF
TRBJ2-2	TRBV28	ASSWQGANTGELF
TRBJ2-1	TRBV29-1	SVATGALFYNEQF
TRBJ2-7	TRBV5-1	ASSSDIELAGEGYEQY
TRBJ1-2	TRBV6-1	ASSEALDSYGYT
TRBJ2-7	TRBV6-5	ASSRLAGYEQY
TRBJ1-2	TRBV6-5	ASSFTQTGGLGGYT
TRBJ2-1	TRBV5-8	ASSLARQYNEQF
TRBJ2-1	TRBV5-1	ASSPIDPRWNEQF
TRBJ2-3	TRBV2	ASSGVGVPDTQY
TRBJ1-1	TRBV7-2	ASSVDGGRMNTEAF
TRBJ2-2	TRBV7-9	ASSLMDSALGRELF
TRBJ1-1	TRBV11-2	ASSLDGGEAF
TRBJ2-7	TRBV7-2	ASSLGAGLTYEQY
TRBJ2-7	TRBV21-1	ASSKKGCKRPTYEQY
TRBJ2-1	TRBV10-3	AIKDTGGYYNEQF
TRBJ1-4	TRBV28	AIKAGQLNEKLF
TRBJ2-3	TRBV6-5	ASLRTRHPDTQY
TRBJ2-1	TRBV28	ASKTSGTSGRLAEQF
TRBJ2-2	TRBV5-4	ASSVTTGYTGELF
TRBJ1-1	TRBV28	ASSLLTQEAF
TRBJ2-2	TRBV5-4	ARGLPAGRANTGELF